This T cell receptor (beta chain) was sequenced for a study of cytomegalovirus exposure and HLA in healthy donors. For the study at large: As an earlier analysis found, 150 million to 200 million T cells yielded approximately 100 million unique TCR beta sequences. General study results and limits: Some V segments (TRBV6-2 and TRBV6-3 among them) were excluded as indistinguishable.

As concerns this clone: Its antigen remains unidentified.

Trimming removed 8 bases from V and 0 bases from J, with 5 bases in between. Germline-derived CDR1 and CDR2 are LNHDA and SQIVND (reference sequence). This CDR3 region has 12 residues. Amplification used 60 Vbeta primers and 13 Jbeta primers. Repertoires were generated with immunoSEQ multiplex PCR, while TCRdb's copy carries only in-frame clones and drops some. This sample yields 150,000 to 200,000 clones, of which roughly 77% are seen a single time; around 3.4% belongs to the top ten. The rearrangement joins TRBV19 to TRBJ2-1; D not certain. This clonotype was obtained from a man aged 25 to 40 in good health and CMV-seropositive. The specimen was PBMCs. The CDR3 region has the DNA TGTGCCAGTCGCGGCTCCTACAATGAGCAGTTCTTC. As protein: CASRGSYNEQFF.